A single sample gave rise to the 7 T cell receptor beta chains below, sequenced in a study of blood T cell repertoires in COVID-19 (dated by TCRdb to 2020 to 2022). The protocol used for the library was the immunoSEQ multiplex PCR assay. Entries here come from immuneACCESS through TCRdb and include only in-frame sequences with V and J called. Some clones fail to appear in such tables; in the studies checked, an unresolved V gene covers under half of the shortfall, and the cause of the remainder is unknown. This sample lists around 150,000 clones; around three quarters were detected once. Of the sample, 8.6% falls within the top ten clones. Source material: peripheral blood. The source is a man in his fifties or sixties with active or convalescent COVID-19.

This chain connects TRBV27 to TRBJ2-1; a possible D gene is TRBD2 (5 bases). Germline CDR1 and CDR2: MNHEY and SMNVEV (reference sequence). This CDR3 contains 13 residues. Trimming took off 5 bases at V and 3 bases at J, with 8 bases between the two ends. The CDR3 DNA reads TGTGCCAGCAGTCGGACTCTCTACAATGAGCAGTTCTTC. Translated: CASSRTLYNEQFF.

CDR3 amino acids: CASSQTRDSGGEQYF. As DNA, the CDR3 is TGTGCCAGTAGTCAGACGAGGGACTCCGGGGGGGAGCAGTACTTC. J is TRBJ2-7 and V is TRBV19, with TRBD2 matching over 7 bases. Germline assignment: CDR1 LNHDA and CDR2 SQIVND (reference sequence). CDR3 length: 15 amino acids. Trimming removed 5 bases from V and 7 bases from J; junction bases left unmatched: 14.

The V gene is TRBV19, the J gene TRBJ2-3, with 12 bases fitting TRBD1. Germline CDR1 is LNHDA and CDR2 is SQIVND (reference sequence). After removal of 6 bases from V and 8 bases from J, the junction contained 6 bases not matched to a gene. There are 14 residues in the CDR3. CDR3 protein: CASSRGQGAGTQYF. The CDR3 nucleotides are TGTGCCAGTAGCCGGGGACAGGGGGCGGGTACGCAGTATTTT.

This clone was seen once. The chain recombines TRBV15 with TRBJ2-7, with D maybe TRBD2 (6 bases). V lost 6 bases and J lost 0, with 12 bases in between. The CDR3 extends over 14 amino acids. CDR1 is LNHNV and CDR2 is YYDKDF in the germline V gene (reference sequence). The CDR3 loop reads CATSAGRISYEQYF. The DNA for the CDR3 is TGTGCCACCAGTGCGGGACGAATCTCCTACGAGCAGTACTTC.

The chain links TRBV5-3 to TRBJ2-5; D gene ambiguous. TRBV5-3 is filed as an ORF, its function uncertain. V dropped 0 bases and J dropped 5 bases, with 5 bases sitting between them. The length of the CDR3 is 12 residues. Here the CDR3 DNA reads TGTGCCAGAAGCTTGGTCGGGGAGACCCAGTACTTC. Amino acids: CARSLVGETQYF.

This clone has just one count. CDR3 in DNA: TGTGCCAGCAGTGGGGAGGGGATCGGGGCTTTCTTT. Its translation: CASSGEGIGAFF. The gene calls are TRBV6-6 and TRBJ1-1, with a tentative D call TRBD1 (5 bases). The CDR3 sequence is 12 residues long. Germline-derived CDR1 and CDR2 are MNHNY and SVGAGI (reference sequence). V was cut by 5 bases and J by 11 bases, with 15 bases left in between.

This chain uses TRBV5-4 with TRBJ2-3, with D uncertain. The V gene lost 2 bases and the J gene lost 1 base, with 8 bases spanning the gap. This CDR3 region has 14 residues. CDR1 SGHNT and CDR2 YYREEE come from the germline V gene (reference sequence). CDR3 sequence reads: CASSFGRGTDTQYF. Here the CDR3 DNA reads TGTGCCAGCAGCTTCGGCCGGGGCACAGATACGCAGTATTTT.